This record covers a single T cell receptor beta chain. No antigen is known for it. This sample stems from a study of T cells in localized non-small cell lung cancer. Here immunoSEQ multiplex PCR was the method, and the copy in TCRdb shows in-frame clones only, minus some. The sample holds some 40,000 clones; around 90% are singletons and the top ten take approximately 7%. The study, taken as a whole, reports: Sequencing was restricted to one tumor region; therefore, heterogeneity remains possible.

Between the trimmed V and J ends, which lost 3 bases and 5 bases, there was a span of 13 bases. CDR1 and CDR2 from the germline V gene are MDHEN and SYDVKM. The CDR3 extends over 14 amino acids. The receptor was derived from an older female donor with stage I lung adenocarcinoma. The sequenced sample was peripheral blood, obtained before any cancer treatment. This sequence joins TRBV28 and TRBJ1-1; D remains unclear. As DNA, the CDR3 is TGTGCCAGCAGTTTTTGGGGTAAGTGGACTGAAGCTTTCTTT. It translates to CASSFWGKWTEAFF.